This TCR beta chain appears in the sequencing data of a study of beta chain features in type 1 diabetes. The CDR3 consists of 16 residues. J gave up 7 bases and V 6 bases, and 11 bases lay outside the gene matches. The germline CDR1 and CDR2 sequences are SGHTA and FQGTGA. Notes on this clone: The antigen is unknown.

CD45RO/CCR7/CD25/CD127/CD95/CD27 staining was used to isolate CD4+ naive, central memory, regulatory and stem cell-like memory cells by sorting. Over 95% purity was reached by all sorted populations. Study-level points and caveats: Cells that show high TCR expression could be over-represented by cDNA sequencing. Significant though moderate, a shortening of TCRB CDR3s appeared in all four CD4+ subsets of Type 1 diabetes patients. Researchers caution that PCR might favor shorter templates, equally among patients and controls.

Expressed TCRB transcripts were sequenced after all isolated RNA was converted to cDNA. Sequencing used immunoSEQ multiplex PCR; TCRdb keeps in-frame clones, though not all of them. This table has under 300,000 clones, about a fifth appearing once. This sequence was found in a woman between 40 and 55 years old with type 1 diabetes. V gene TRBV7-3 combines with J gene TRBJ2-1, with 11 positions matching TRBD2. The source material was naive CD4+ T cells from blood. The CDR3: CASRLSGVAGGNEQFF. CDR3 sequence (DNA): TGTGCCAGCAGACTTTCTGGTGTAGCGGGAGGGAATGAGCAGTTCTTC.